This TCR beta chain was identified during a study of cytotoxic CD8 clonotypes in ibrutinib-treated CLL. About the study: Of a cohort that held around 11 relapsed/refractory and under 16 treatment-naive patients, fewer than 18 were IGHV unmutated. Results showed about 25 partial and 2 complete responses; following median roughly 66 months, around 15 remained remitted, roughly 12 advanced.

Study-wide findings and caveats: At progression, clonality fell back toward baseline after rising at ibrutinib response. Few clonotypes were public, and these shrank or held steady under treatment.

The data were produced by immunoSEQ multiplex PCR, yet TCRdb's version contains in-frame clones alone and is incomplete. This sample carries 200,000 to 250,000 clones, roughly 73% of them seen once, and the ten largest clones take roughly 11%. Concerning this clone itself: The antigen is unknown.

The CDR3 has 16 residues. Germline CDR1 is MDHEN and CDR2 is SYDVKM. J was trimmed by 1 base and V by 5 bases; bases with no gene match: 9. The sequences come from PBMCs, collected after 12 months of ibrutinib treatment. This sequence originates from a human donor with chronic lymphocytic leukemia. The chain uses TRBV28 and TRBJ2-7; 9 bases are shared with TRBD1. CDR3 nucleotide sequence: TGTGCCAGCAGTGACCTTCTCGGACAGGGGTCCTACGAGCAGTACTTC. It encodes CASSDLLGQGSYEQYF.